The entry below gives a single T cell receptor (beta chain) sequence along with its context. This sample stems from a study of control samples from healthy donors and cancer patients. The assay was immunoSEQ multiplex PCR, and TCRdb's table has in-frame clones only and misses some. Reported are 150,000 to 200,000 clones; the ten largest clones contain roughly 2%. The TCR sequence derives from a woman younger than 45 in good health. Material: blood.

The CDR3 region has the DNA TGCGCCAGCACCCTAGCGGGGGGGCAGAACACCGGGGAGCTGTTTTTT. This sequence encodes CASTLAGGQNTGELFF. The chain recombines TRBV10-2 with TRBJ2-2; 12 bases are shared with TRBD2. Per germline, CDR1 WSHSY and CDR2 SAAADI. J lost 1 base, V lost 7 bases, and 4 bases had no gene match. This CDR3 spans 16 amino acids.